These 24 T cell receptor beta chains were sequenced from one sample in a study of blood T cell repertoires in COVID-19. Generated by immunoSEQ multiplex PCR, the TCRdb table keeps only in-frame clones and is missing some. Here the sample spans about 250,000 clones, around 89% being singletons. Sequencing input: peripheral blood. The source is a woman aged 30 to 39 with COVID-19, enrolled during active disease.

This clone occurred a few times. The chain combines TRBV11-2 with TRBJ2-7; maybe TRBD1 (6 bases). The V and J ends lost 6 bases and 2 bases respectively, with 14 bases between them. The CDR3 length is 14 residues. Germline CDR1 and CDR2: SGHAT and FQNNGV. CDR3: CASSQGIITYEQYV. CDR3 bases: TGTGCCAGCAGTCAGGGGATTATCACCTACGAGCAGTACGTC.

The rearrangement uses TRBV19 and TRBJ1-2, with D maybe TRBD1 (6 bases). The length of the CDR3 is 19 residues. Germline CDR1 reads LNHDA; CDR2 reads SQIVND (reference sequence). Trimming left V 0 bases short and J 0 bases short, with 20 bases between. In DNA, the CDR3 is TGTGCCAGTAGTATAGATTTAGCCGACAGGCCTCCTACTAACTATGGCTACACCTTC. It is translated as CASSIDLADRPPTNYGYTF.

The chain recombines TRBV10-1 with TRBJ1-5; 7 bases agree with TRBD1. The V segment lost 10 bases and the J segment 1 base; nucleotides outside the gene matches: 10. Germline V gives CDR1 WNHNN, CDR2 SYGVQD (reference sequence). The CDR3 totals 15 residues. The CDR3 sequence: CAKTTGCGSNQPQHF. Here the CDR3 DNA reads TGCGCCAAAACGACAGGGTGCGGGAGCAATCAGCCCCAGCATTTT.

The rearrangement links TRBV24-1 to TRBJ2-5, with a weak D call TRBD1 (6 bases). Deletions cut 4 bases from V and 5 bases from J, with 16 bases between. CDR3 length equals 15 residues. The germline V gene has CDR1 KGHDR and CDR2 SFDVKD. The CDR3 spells CATSDPGVARETQYF. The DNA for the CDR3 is TGTGCCACCAGTGACCCAGGGGTAGCTAGGGAGACCCAGTACTTC.

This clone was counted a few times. DNA of the CDR3: TGCAGCGTTGAAGATCGGACCGGGGAGCTGTTTTTT. Amino acids: CSVEDRTGELFF. This chain connects TRBV29-1 to TRBJ2-2; no clear D. The V and J ends lost 0 bases and 5 bases respectively, with 4 bases between them. The germline V gene has CDR1 SQVTM and CDR2 ANQGSEA. The CDR3 is 12 residues long.

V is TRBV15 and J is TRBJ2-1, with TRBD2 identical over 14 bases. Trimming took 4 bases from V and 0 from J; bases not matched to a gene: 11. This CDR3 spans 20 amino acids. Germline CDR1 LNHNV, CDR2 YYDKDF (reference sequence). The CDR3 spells CATSTDLPGTSGSSYNEQFF. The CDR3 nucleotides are TGTGCCACCAGCACAGATTTACCCGGGACTAGCGGGAGCTCCTACAATGAGCAGTTCTTC. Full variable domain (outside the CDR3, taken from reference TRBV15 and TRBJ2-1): DAMVIQNPRYQVTQFGKPVTLSCSQTLNHNVMYWYQQKSSQAPKLLFHYYDKDFNNEADTPDNFQSRRPNTSFCFLDIRSPGLGDTAMYLCATSTDLPGTSGSSYNEQFFGPGTRLTVL.

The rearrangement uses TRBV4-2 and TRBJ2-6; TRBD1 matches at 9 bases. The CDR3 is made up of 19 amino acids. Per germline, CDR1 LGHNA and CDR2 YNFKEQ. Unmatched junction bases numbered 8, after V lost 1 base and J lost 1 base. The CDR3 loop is CASSQVRGQGFSGANVLTF. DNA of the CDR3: TGTGCCAGCAGCCAAGTCCGGGGACAGGGCTTTTCTGGGGCCAACGTCCTGACTTTC.

The CDR3 DNA reads as TGTGCCAGCAGCCAACGAGGCGGCGAAGCTTTCTTT. Protein: CASSQRGGEAFF. The rearrangement uses TRBV3-1 (or the pseudogene TRBV3-2) and TRBJ1-1; D remains unclear. Germline lookup yields CDR1 LGHDT and CDR2 YNNKEL (reference sequence). Trimming left V 2 bases short and J 8 bases short, with 9 bases between. The CDR3 has 12 amino acids.

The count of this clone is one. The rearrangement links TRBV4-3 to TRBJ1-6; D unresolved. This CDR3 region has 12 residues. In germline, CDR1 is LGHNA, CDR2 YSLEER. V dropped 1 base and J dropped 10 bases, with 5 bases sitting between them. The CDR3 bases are TGCGCCAGCAGCCAAGCTAGGTCACCCCTCCACTTT. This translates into CASSQARSPLHF.

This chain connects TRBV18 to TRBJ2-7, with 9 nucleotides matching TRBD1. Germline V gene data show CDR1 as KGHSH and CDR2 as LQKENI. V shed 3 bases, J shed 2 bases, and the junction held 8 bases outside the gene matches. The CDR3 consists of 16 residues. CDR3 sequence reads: CASSPWTGDYTYEQYF. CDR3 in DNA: TGTGCCAGCTCACCCTGGACAGGGGATTACACCTACGAGCAGTACTTC.

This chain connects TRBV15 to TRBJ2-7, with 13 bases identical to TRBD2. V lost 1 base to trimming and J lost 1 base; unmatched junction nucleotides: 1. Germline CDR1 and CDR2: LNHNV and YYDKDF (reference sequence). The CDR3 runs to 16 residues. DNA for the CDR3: TGTGCCACCAGCAGAGGGGGACTAGCGGGATCCTACGAGCAGTACGTC. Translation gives CATSRGGLAGSYEQYV.

The CDR3 loop reads CASSIDPDRLYEKLFF. For the CDR3, the DNA is TGTGCCAGTAGTATAGATCCGGACAGGCTCTATGAAAAACTGTTTTTT. This chain uses TRBV19 with TRBJ1-4, with 7 bases matching TRBD1. Germline V gives CDR1 LNHDA, CDR2 SQIVND (reference sequence). The CDR3 is 16 amino acids. V gave up 0 bases and J gave up 6 bases; unmatched junction bases: 7.

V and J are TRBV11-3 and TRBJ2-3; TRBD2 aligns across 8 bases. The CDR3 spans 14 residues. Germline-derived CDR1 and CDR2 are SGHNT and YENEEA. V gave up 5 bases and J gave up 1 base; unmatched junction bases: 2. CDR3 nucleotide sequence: TGTGCCAGCAGCAGAGCGGGAGGCACAGATACGCAGTATTTT. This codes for CASSRAGGTDTQYF. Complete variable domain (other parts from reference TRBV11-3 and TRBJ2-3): EAGVVQSPRYKIIEKKQPVAFWCNPISGHNTLYWYLQNLGQGPELLIRYENEEAVDDSQLPKDRFSAERLKGVDSTLKIQPAELGDSAVYLCASSRAGGTDTQYFGPGTRLTVL.

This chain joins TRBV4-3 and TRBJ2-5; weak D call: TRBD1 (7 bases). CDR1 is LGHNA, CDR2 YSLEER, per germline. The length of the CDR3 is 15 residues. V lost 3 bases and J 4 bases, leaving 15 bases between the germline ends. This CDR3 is CASSQQGGKGETQYF. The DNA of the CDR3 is TGCGCCAGCAGCCAGCAGGGGGGCAAGGGAGAGACCCAGTACTTC.

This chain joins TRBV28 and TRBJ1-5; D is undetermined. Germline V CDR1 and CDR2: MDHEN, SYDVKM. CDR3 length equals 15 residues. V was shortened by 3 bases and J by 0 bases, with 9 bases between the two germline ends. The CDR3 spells CASSLAAHSNQPQHF. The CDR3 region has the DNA TGTGCCAGCAGTTTGGCCGCACATAGCAATCAGCCCCAGCATTTT.

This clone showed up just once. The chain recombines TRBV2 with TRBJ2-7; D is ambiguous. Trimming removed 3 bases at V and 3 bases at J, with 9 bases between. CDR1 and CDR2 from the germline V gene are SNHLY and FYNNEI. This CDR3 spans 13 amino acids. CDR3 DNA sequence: TGTGCCAGCAGTGAGACACCGTTCTACGAGCAGTACGTC. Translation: CASSETPFYEQYV.

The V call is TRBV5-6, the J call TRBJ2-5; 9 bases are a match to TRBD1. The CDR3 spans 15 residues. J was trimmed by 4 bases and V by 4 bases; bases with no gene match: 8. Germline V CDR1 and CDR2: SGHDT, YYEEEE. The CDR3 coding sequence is TGTGCCAGCAGCGGACCGGGACAGGGAACAGAGACCCAGTACTTC. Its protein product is CASSGPGQGTETQYF.

The CDR3 nucleotides read TGTGCCACCAGTGATGGACACGGCTCCTACAATGAGCAGTTCTTC. Protein product: CATSDGHGSYNEQFF. The chain employs TRBV24-1 and TRBJ2-1; the D gene is possibly TRBD1 (5 bases). Germline CDR1 is KGHDR and CDR2 is SFDVKD. The CDR3 has 15 residues. The germline V and J ends were trimmed by 3 bases and 0 bases, with 8 bases remaining between them.

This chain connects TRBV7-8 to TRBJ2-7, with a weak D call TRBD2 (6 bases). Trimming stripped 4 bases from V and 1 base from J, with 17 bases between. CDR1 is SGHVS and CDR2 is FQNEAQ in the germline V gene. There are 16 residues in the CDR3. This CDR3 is CASSYRVRRGSYEQYF. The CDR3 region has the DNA TGTGCCAGCAGCTATAGGGTTAGGCGGGGATCCTACGAGCAGTACTTC.

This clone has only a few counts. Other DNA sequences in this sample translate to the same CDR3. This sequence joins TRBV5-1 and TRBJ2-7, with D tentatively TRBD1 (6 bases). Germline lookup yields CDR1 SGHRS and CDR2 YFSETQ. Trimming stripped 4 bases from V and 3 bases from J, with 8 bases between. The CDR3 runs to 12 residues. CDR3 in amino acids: CASSPDSYEQYF. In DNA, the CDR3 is TGCGCCAGCAGCCCGGACAGCTACGAGCAGTACTTC.

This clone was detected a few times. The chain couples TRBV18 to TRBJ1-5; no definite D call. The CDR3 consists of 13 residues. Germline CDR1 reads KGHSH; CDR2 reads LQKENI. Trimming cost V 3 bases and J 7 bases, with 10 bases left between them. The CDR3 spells CASSPEVRQPQHF. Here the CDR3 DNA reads TGTGCCAGCTCACCTGAGGTGAGGCAGCCCCAGCATTTT.

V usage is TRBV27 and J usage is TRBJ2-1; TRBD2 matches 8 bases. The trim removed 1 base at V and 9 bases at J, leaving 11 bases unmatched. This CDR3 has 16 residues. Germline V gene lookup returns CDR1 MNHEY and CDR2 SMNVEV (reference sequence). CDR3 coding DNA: TGTGCCAGCAGTTTATACGGGACTAGGGTACTTGGTGAGCAGTTCTTC. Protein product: CASSLYGTRVLGEQFF.

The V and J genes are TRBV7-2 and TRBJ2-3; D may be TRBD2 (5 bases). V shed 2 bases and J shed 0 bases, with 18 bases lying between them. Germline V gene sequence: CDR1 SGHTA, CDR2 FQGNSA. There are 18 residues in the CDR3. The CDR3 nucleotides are TGTGCCAGCAGCTTAAGGGTAATACTAGTCCCTAGCACAGATACGCAGTATTTT. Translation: CASSLRVILVPSTDTQYF.

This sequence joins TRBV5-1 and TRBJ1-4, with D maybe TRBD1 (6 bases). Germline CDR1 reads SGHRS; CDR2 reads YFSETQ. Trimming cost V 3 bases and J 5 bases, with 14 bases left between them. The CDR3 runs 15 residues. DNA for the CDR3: TGCGCCAGCAGCTCTAACGTACAGGGAAATGAAAAACTGTTTTTT. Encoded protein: CASSSNVQGNEKLFF.